These 13 T cell receptor beta chains were all obtained from the same sample, sequenced in a study of T cell responses to AZD1222 COVID-19 vaccine. Some clones are missing from TCRdb's copy, which holds only in-frame ones; the method was immunoSEQ multiplex PCR. The table has about 170,000 clones, over 90% seen once. The specimen comprised peripheral blood, sampled on day 0 of AZD1222 vaccination. The receptors here all came from an adult in good health.

CDR3 nucleotide sequence: TGCAGCGTTGAAAGAACACAGGCCACTGAAGCTTTCTTT. It yields the protein CSVERTQATEAFF. The V call is TRBV29-1, the J call TRBJ1-1; perhaps TRBD1 as D (5 bases). CDR1 is SQVTM, CDR2 ANQGSEA, per germline. The CDR3 is 13 residues long. V was trimmed by 2 bases and J by 4 bases, leaving 11 bases between them.

This clone was found once. V gene TRBV19 combines with J gene TRBJ2-5; 8 bases are shared with TRBD2. V shed 10 bases, J shed 3 bases, and the junction held 7 bases outside the gene matches. This CDR3 has 13 residues. Looked up from germline, CDR1 is LNHDA and CDR2 is SQIVND (reference sequence). The DNA of the CDR3 is TGTGCCACCTCCTCCGGGGGGGAAGAGACCCAGTACTTC. The encoded protein is CATSSGGEETQYF.

The J gene is TRBJ1-1, the V gene TRBV6-1, with a tentative D call TRBD1 (6 bases). V was trimmed by 0 bases and J by 1 base, leaving 15 bases between them. Germline CDR1 reads MNHNS; CDR2 reads SASEGT. The CDR3 extends over 17 amino acids. The CDR3 sequence is CASSEAYRAARNTEAFF. For the CDR3, the DNA is TGTGCCAGCAGTGAAGCTTACAGGGCAGCGCGGAACACTGAAGCTTTCTTT.

The chain is built from TRBV27 and TRBJ1-5; TRBD1 aligns across 10 bases. Trimming removed 6 bases from V and 5 bases from J; junction bases left unmatched: 4. Germline V gives CDR1 MNHEY, CDR2 SMNVEV (reference sequence). This CDR3 has 14 amino acids. CDR3: CASRKTGGDQPQHF. The CDR3 coding sequence is TGTGCCAGCAGAAAGACAGGGGGCGATCAGCCCCAGCATTTT.

The rearrangement uses TRBV6-2 or TRBV6-3 and TRBJ1-1, with TRBD1 as a possible D gene (5 bases). The CDR3 consists of 14 residues. V was cut by 2 bases and J by 4 bases, with 11 bases left in between. Germline values: CDR1 MNHEY, CDR2 SVGEGT. For the CDR3, the DNA is TGTGCCAGCAGTTACCAGGGTCGTAGCACTGAAGCTTTCTTT. This codes for CASSYQGRSTEAFF.

The J gene is TRBJ1-3, the V gene TRBV19; 9 nucleotides line up with TRBD1. This CDR3 has 14 amino acids. Trimming at V came to 8 bases and at J to 4 bases, leaving 6 bases not matched to a gene. Germline assignment: CDR1 LNHDA and CDR2 SQIVND (reference sequence). The CDR3 nucleotides read TGTGCCAGTGTCTACAGGGGGCTGGGAAACACCATATATTTT. Residues: CASVYRGLGNTIYF.

This clone was observed once. The chain is built from TRBV5-1 and TRBJ2-6; possible D gene TRBD1, 5 bases. This CDR3 contains 20 residues. Trimming took 3 bases from V and 0 from J, leaving 22 bases between them. In germline, CDR1 is SGHRS, CDR2 YFSETQ. The chain's CDR3 is CASSSPPSTEMNSGANVLTF. Here the CDR3 DNA reads TGCGCCAGCAGCTCACCGCCCTCGACAGAGATGAACTCTGGGGCCAACGTCCTGACTTTC.

The chain is built from TRBV7-7 and TRBJ2-2; the D gene is possibly TRBD1 (6 bases). Germline CDR1 reads SSHAT; CDR2 reads FNYEAQ (reference sequence). V was shortened by 1 base and J by 9 bases, with 9 bases between the two germline ends. This CDR3 contains 13 residues. The CDR3 sequence: CASSLDRDRELFF. DNA of the CDR3: TGTGCCAGCAGCTTAGACAGGGACCGGGAGCTGTTTTTT.

The V call is TRBV27, the J call TRBJ2-1; 8 bases agree with TRBD2. The CDR3 has 14 residues. Trimming at V came to 6 bases and at J to 6 bases, leaving 7 bases not matched to a gene. Germline CDR1 and CDR2: MNHEY and SMNVEV (reference sequence). CDR3 bases: TGTGCCAGCAGCGGGGGGGCTTATGTCAATGAGCAGTTCTTC. Translated: CASSGGAYVNEQFF.

J is TRBJ2-4 and V is TRBV13; 8 nucleotides match TRBD2. Germline loops: CDR1 PRHDT, CDR2 FYEKMQ (reference sequence). The CDR3 totals 18 residues. The junction had 12 bases not matched to a gene; V was cut back by 4 bases and J by 1 base. DNA of the CDR3: TGTGCCAGCAGCTCCGGGGGGGCCCTTTCACTGGCCAAAAACATTCAGTACTTC. This encodes CASSSGGALSLAKNIQYF.

The chain links TRBV10-3 to TRBJ2-7; 12 bases are shared with TRBD1. V lost 5 bases to trimming and J lost 7 bases; unmatched junction nucleotides: 12. The CDR3 has 16 residues. Germline V lookup: CDR1 ENHRY, CDR2 SYGVKD. The CDR3 protein is CAISNPPGQGAREQYF. The CDR3 DNA reads as TGTGCCATCAGTAACCCCCCGGGACAGGGGGCGCGGGAGCAGTACTTC.

The gene calls are TRBV5-1 and TRBJ2-5; D gene uncertain. Deletions cut 0 bases from V and 2 bases from J, with 11 bases between. Germline V gene sequence: CDR1 SGHRS, CDR2 YFSETQ. The CDR3 is made up of 15 amino acids. CDR3 residues: CASSLGVVGQETQYF. The CDR3 DNA reads as TGCGCCAGCAGCTTGGGGGTTGTCGGGCAAGAGACCCAGTACTTC.

The chain joins TRBV7-7 to TRBJ2-1, with D maybe TRBD2 (6 bases). The CDR3 length is 12 residues. Germline values: CDR1 SSHAT, CDR2 FNYEAQ (reference sequence). Trimming removed 5 bases from V and 9 bases from J, with 11 bases in between. CDR3 protein: CASSHPGVEQFF. The CDR3 bases are TGTGCCAGCAGCCACCCGGGGGTTGAGCAGTTCTTC.